This TCR beta chain was sequenced for a study of blood T cell repertoires in COVID-19. Whole-study context: The analysed material was cDNA or gDNA that came from T cells, B-cell-depleted T cells, or PBMCs.

The authors' processing: Reference gene primer amplification gave nucleated cell count estimates. The repertoire was sequenced with immunoSEQ multiplex PCR; TCRdb's copy has only in-frame clones and lacks some. V and J calls and clone size are copied from that table; D and trimming were computed from the DNA. The sample holds some 310,000 clones; approximately 89% are singletons and the top ten take about a tenth. The study drew participants aged about 18 to 95 years from some 23 US areas. Donors were grouped by their self-reported clinical history. Per the germline V gene, CDR1 is SGHKS and CDR2 is YYEKEE (reference sequence). V shed 1 base, J shed 5 bases, and the junction held 6 bases outside the gene matches. The CDR3 consists of 16 residues.

The chain joins TRBV5-5 to TRBJ2-3; 11 positions agree with TRBD2. The receptor's source is a woman aged 25 to 39 who had recovered from COVID-19. The specimen sequenced was PBMCs or T cells enriched from blood (not recorded which). CDR3 in amino acids: CASSLQLAGVQDTQYF. As DNA, the CDR3 is TGTGCCAGCAGCTTGCAACTAGCGGGAGTTCAAGATACGCAGTATTTT.